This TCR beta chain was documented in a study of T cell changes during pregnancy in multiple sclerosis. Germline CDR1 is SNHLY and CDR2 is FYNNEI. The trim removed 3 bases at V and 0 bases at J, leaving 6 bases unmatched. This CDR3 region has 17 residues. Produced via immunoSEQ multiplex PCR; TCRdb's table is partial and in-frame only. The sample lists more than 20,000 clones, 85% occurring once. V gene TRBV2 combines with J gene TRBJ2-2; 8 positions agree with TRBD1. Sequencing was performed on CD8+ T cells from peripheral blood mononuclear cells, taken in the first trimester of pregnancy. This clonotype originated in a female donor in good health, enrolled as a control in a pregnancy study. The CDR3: CASSDPGGATNTGELFF. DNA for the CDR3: TGTGCCAGCAGTGATCCAGGGGGCGCGACGAACACCGGGGAGCTGTTTTTT.